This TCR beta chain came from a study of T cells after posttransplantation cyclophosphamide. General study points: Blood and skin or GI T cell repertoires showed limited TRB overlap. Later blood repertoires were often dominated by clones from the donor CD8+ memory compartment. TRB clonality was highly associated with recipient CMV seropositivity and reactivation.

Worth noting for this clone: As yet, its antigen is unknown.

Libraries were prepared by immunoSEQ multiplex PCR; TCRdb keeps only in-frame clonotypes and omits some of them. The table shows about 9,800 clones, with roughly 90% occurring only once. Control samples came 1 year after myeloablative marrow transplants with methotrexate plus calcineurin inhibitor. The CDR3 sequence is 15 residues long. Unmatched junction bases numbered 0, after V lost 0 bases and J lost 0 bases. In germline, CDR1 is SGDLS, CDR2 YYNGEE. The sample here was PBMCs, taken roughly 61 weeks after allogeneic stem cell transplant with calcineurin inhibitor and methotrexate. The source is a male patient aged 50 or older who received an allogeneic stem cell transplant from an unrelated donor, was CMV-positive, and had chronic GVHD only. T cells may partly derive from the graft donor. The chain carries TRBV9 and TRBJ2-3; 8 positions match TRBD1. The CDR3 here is CASSVGTGSTDTQYF. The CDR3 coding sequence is TGTGCCAGCAGCGTAGGGACAGGGAGCACAGATACGCAGTATTTT.